One sample yielded the 32 T cell receptor beta chains listed below, sequenced in a study of T cells after yellow fever vaccination. MiXCR, run by TCRdb on the 5' RACE reads, gives a single entry per CDR3 protein. Of around 250,000 distinct CDR3 sequences in the sample, 6.9% were seen once. Sequences were derived from CD4+ T cells sorted from PBMCs, sampled 15 days after the yellow fever booster vaccination. These receptors all stem from a man aged 30 to 45 who received the YFV17D yellow fever vaccine.

This clonotype was counted a few times. This chain uses TRBV20-1 with TRBJ2-7, with D possibly being TRBD1 (6 bases). Germline V gives CDR1 DFQATT, CDR2 SNEGSKA (reference sequence). V was pared by 6 bases and J by 6 bases, with 15 bases between. The CDR3 has 12 residues. The CDR3 spells CSAPTGDGEQYF. As DNA, the CDR3 is TGCAGTGCGCCGACAGGAGACGGCGAGCAGTACTTC.

This clonotype was recorded a few times. The chain joins TRBV15 to TRBJ2-1; D unclear. The CDR3 sequence is 14 residues long. The V gene lost 0 bases and the J gene lost 2 bases, with 5 bases spanning the gap. Germline CDR1 LNHNV, CDR2 YYDKDF (reference sequence). In DNA, the CDR3 is TGTGCCACCAGCAGAGATAACGCCTACAATGAGCAGTTCTTC. The encoded protein is CATSRDNAYNEQFF. Supplemented by reference TRBV15 and TRBJ2-1, the full variable domain reads DAMVIQNPRYQVTQFGKPVTLSCSQTLNHNVMYWYQQKSSQAPKLLFHYYDKDFNNEADTPDNFQSRRPNTSFCFLDIRSPGLGDTAMYLCATSRDNAYNEQFFGPGTRLTVL.

V usage is TRBV10-3 and J usage is TRBJ1-2; possible D gene TRBD1, 5 bases. The CDR3 covers 16 residues. V dropped 10 bases and J dropped 8 bases, with 29 bases sitting between them. CDR1 ENHRY and CDR2 SYGVKD come from the germline V gene. The CDR3 protein is CATYSMGGGFARGYTF. As DNA, the CDR3 is TGTGCCACCTACTCAATGGGGGGAGGCTTTGCGAGGGGCTACACCTTC.

This clonotype was picked up many times. The chain uses TRBV18 and TRBJ2-2; TRBD1 or TRBD2 may be the D gene (5 bases each). This CDR3 is built from 13 residues. CDR1 is KGHSH, CDR2 LQKENI, per germline. V lost 4 bases, J lost 6 bases, and 9 bases lay in between. CDR3 in DNA: TGTGCCAGCTCACTGGGGGTGTCCGGGGAGCTGTTTTTT. Protein product: CASSLGVSGELFF.

This chain uses TRBV7-9 with TRBJ1-2, with 9 bases identical to TRBD1. The J segment lost 7 bases and the V segment lost 0 bases, leaving 6 bases of the junction unmatched. The CDR3 contains 15 residues. Germline CDR1 reads SEHNR; CDR2 reads FQNEAQ (reference sequence). CDR3 sequence reads: CASSLAVGQGPGYTF. In DNA form, the CDR3 reads TGTGCCAGCAGCTTAGCGGTCGGACAGGGGCCTGGCTACACCTTC.

This clonotype appeared many times. The chain uses TRBV7-9 and TRBJ2-7, with a tentative D call TRBD2 (6 bases). Trimming took off 2 bases at V and 5 bases at J, with 13 bases between the two ends. From germline, CDR1 is SEHNR and CDR2 FQNEAQ (reference sequence). The CDR3 extends over 14 amino acids. The CDR3 bases are TGTGCCAGCAGCTTACGGGAGTGGGTTCACGAGCAGTACTTC. Encoded protein: CASSLREWVHEQYF.

This chain connects TRBV12-3 or TRBV12-4 to TRBJ2-7; either TRBD1 or TRBD2 may fit D (5 bases each). The CDR3 extends over 14 amino acids. Trimming left V 7 bases short and J 0 bases short, with 13 bases between. The CDR3 DNA follows: TGTGCCAGCAATGATCCCGGGGCCTCCTACGAGCAGTACTTC. As protein: CASNDPGASYEQYF.

This rearrangement joins TRBV5-5 to TRBJ2-2; 11 nucleotides align to TRBD1. Germline CDR1 reads SGHKS; CDR2 reads YYEKEE (reference sequence). V trimming: 4 bases; J trimming: 12 bases; junction bases outside the gene matches: 11. The length of the CDR3 is 15 residues. The CDR3 loop is CASSKGQGASGQLFF. The CDR3 bases are TGTGCCAGCAGCAAAGGACAGGGGGCGTCCGGCCAGCTGTTTTTT.

The chain carries TRBV5-1 and TRBJ2-3; D not resolved. Per germline, CDR1 SGHRS and CDR2 YFSETQ. CDR3 length: 16 amino acids. The V end was cut by 0 bases, the J end by 2 bases, with 13 bases between. The CDR3 loop is CASSLGRTGTTDTQYF. The CDR3 nucleotides read TGCGCCAGCAGCTTGGGTCGGACCGGAACCACAGATACGCAGTATTTT.

The chain uses TRBV27 and TRBJ2-1, with unresolved D. Germline V gene sequence: CDR1 MNHEY, CDR2 SMNVEV (reference sequence). V was shortened by 3 bases and J by 3 bases, with 9 bases between the two germline ends. The length of the CDR3 is 14 residues. The CDR3 bases are TGTGCCAGCAGTTTTCAGAGACTCTACAATGAGCAGTTCTTC. It translates to CASSFQRLYNEQFF.

This clonotype was recorded many times. V usage is TRBV20-1 and J usage is TRBJ2-3, with 9 bases aligning to TRBD1. Germline V gene data show CDR1 as DFQATT and CDR2 as SNEGSKA (reference sequence). The CDR3 length is 13 residues. V lost 6 bases and J lost 3; bases outside the gene matches: 4. In nucleotides, the CDR3 is TGCAGTGCCCCGGACAGGGGAACAGATACGCAGTATTTT. Translation gives CSAPDRGTDTQYF.

This clonotype was counted between two and nine times. The J gene is TRBJ2-4, the V gene TRBV15; D gene uncertain. V was clipped by 5 bases and J by 0 bases, with 8 bases between them. Germline lookup yields CDR1 LNHNV and CDR2 YYDKDF (reference sequence). The length of the CDR3 is 14 residues. The CDR3 sequence: CATSGSIAKNIQYF. The CDR3 region has the DNA TGTGCCACCAGCGGATCTATAGCCAAAAACATTCAGTACTTC.

This chain uses TRBV11-2 with TRBJ2-1; 11 positions agree with TRBD2. CDR3 length: 18 amino acids. J gave up 10 bases and V 3 bases, and 17 bases lay outside the gene matches. The germline gives CDR1 SGHAT, CDR2 FQNNGV. CDR3: CASSLGLAAIPPPREQFF. For the CDR3, the DNA is TGTGCCAGCAGCTTGGGACTAGCGGCCATCCCCCCCCCGCGGGAGCAGTTCTTC.

Ten or more counts support this clonotype. The chain couples TRBV20-1 to TRBJ1-2, with D tentatively TRBD1 (5 bases). The CDR3 spans 15 residues. The germline V gene has CDR1 DFQATT and CDR2 SNEGSKA (reference sequence). Trimming left V 3 bases short and J 2 bases short, with 16 bases between. CDR3 loop: CSASLPRWDNYGYTF. DNA of the CDR3: TGCAGTGCTAGTCTCCCCAGGTGGGACAACTATGGCTACACCTTC.

This clonotype was counted ten times or more. This chain connects TRBV28 to TRBJ2-7; TRBD2 is a possible D gene (6 bases). The CDR3 contains 17 residues. Germline V CDR1 and CDR2: MDHEN, SYDVKM. V gave up 5 bases and J gave up 11 bases, with 31 bases separating them. CDR3 nucleotides: TGTGCCAGCAGTCCCAAGGGCCCCGTCCAGGGTTGGAGGGATAAGTACTTC. Its protein is CASSPKGPVQGWRDKYF.

This clonotype turned up a few times. The J gene is TRBJ2-7, the V gene TRBV30; D is undetermined. Trimming left V 0 bases short and J 0 bases short, with 9 bases between. The CDR3 covers 14 residues. Germline V gene lookup returns CDR1 GTSNPN and CDR2 SVGIG (reference sequence). CDR3 region: CAWSVQLSSYEQYF. As DNA, the CDR3 is TGTGCCTGGAGTGTTCAGTTGAGCTCCTACGAGCAGTACTTC.

This chain joins TRBV19 and TRBJ2-6, with D uncertain. CDR1 LNHDA and CDR2 SQIVND come from the germline V gene (reference sequence). V lost 2 bases and J lost 0, with 11 bases in between. The CDR3 covers 17 residues. CDR3 loop: CASSIMGRRSGANVLTF. Written as DNA, the CDR3 is TGTGCCAGTAGTATAATGGGTCGGCGCTCTGGGGCCAACGTCCTGACTTTC.

This clonotype was recorded at least ten times. This chain joins TRBV20-1 and TRBJ2-2; D is possibly TRBD1 (6 bases). The CDR3 is 14 amino acids. Germline V lookup: CDR1 DFQATT, CDR2 SNEGSKA (reference sequence). V lost 3 bases to trimming and J lost 4 bases, with 12 bases between them. The CDR3 sequence is CSASPGTSTGELFF. The CDR3 nucleotides are TGCAGTGCTAGTCCCGGGACATCCACCGGGGAGCTGTTTTTT.

Ten or more counts support this clonotype. CDR3 DNA sequence: TGCAGCGTTGAAGATCGGGGGGCAGGGTCCTACGAGCAGTACTTC. Its translation is CSVEDRGAGSYEQYF. The chain uses TRBV29-1 and TRBJ2-7; D might be TRBD2 (7 bases). Germline V gives CDR1 SQVTM, CDR2 ANQGSEA. This CDR3 spans 15 amino acids. Trimming stripped 0 bases from V and 1 base from J, with 13 bases between.

The sample holds many counts of this clonotype. V is TRBV6-2 or TRBV6-3 and J is TRBJ2-1; maybe TRBD2 (6 bases). Germline V gene data show CDR1 as MNHEY and CDR2 as SVGEGT. The V end lost 7 bases, the J end lost 10 bases, and 17 bases lay between the germline ends. This CDR3 region has 13 residues. The DNA of the CDR3 is TGTGCCAGCACCAAGGTCAGTGGGAGGGAGCAGTTCTTC. This codes for CASTKVSGREQFF.

The V call is TRBV6-2 or TRBV6-3, the J call TRBJ2-7; TRBD2 agrees at 11 bases. The ends lost 0 bases at V and 0 bases at J; junction bases unmatched: 4. Germline CDR1 and CDR2: MNHEY and SVGEGT. The CDR3 contains 17 residues. The DNA of the CDR3 is TGTGCCAGCAGTTACTCGCTAGCGGGAGGAGTCTCCTACGAGCAGTACTTC. It yields the protein CASSYSLAGGVSYEQYF.

V usage is TRBV5-1 and J usage is TRBJ1-2, with 9 bases lining up with TRBD1. After removal of 4 bases from V and 0 bases from J, the junction contained 10 bases not matched to a gene. Per the germline V gene, CDR1 is SGHRS and CDR2 is YFSETQ. This CDR3 has 17 residues. CDR3 bases: TGCGCCAGCAGCCTCCGGACAGGGGACACTTCTAACTATGGCTACACCTTC. It yields the protein CASSLRTGDTSNYGYTF. Together with reference TRBV5-1 and TRBJ1-2, the CDR3 gives the full variable domain: KAGVTQTPRYLIKTRGQQVTLSCSPISGHRSVSWYQQTPGQGLQFLFEYFSETQRNKGNFPGRFSGRQFSNSRSEMNVSTLELGDSALYLCASSLRTGDTSNYGYTFGSGTRLTVV.

This clonotype showed up just a few times. The V gene is TRBV7-2, the J gene TRBJ1-2; D may be TRBD1 (6 bases). The CDR3 spans 18 residues. V lost 1 base, J lost 4 bases, and 22 bases lay in between. The germline V gene has CDR1 SGHTA and CDR2 FQGNSA. The chain's CDR3 is CASSLVPQGSYASYGYTF. The CDR3 nucleotides are TGTGCCAGCAGCTTAGTGCCTCAGGGGTCATACGCTAGCTATGGCTACACCTTC.

This clonotype came up many times. V and J are TRBV5-1 and TRBJ2-7; TRBD2 might be the D (5 bases). Trimming stripped 4 bases from V and 4 bases from J, with 15 bases between. The V gene's germline CDR1 is SGHRS and CDR2 YFSETQ. This CDR3 contains 14 residues. CDR3 sequence (DNA): TGCGCCAGCAGCCCGGCCCCCACGGGGTACGAGCAGTACTTC. Translating it yields CASSPAPTGYEQYF.

This clonotype turned up a few times. The rearrangement links TRBV7-9 to TRBJ1-1; D is unresolved. The CDR3 contains 11 residues. Germline loops: CDR1 SEHNR, CDR2 FQNEAQ (reference sequence). V lost 5 bases to trimming and J lost 11 bases, with 12 bases between them. CDR3 DNA sequence: TGTGCCAGCAGCCTTAGCGTGTTGGCTTTCTTT. As protein: CASSLSVLAFF.

Ten or more counts support this clonotype. This chain links TRBV27 with TRBJ2-1; 7 bases agree with TRBD2. The germline V gene has CDR1 MNHEY and CDR2 SMNVEV (reference sequence). This CDR3 contains 14 residues. V dropped 8 bases and J dropped 4; count of bases not matched to a gene: 8. The CDR3, as DNA: TGTGCCAGCCGCCGCGGGGGAATTTACAATGAGCAGTTCTTC. It specifies CASRRGGIYNEQFF.

This clonotype has just a few counts. This chain links TRBV5-8 with TRBJ2-2, with D unclear. The ends were cut back, 3 bases at V and 1 base at J, with 10 bases in the middle. This CDR3 comprises 15 residues. The germline gives CDR1 SGHTS, CDR2 YDEGEE. The CDR3 protein is CASSSTGLNTGELFF. In DNA, the CDR3 is TGTGCCAGCAGCTCCACGGGCTTGAACACCGGGGAGCTGTTTTTT.

This clonotype was detected a few times. The gene calls are TRBV7-2 and TRBJ2-7, with 7 bases lining up with TRBD1. Germline values: CDR1 SGHTA, CDR2 FQGNSA. Trimming removed 5 bases from V and 3 bases from J; junction bases left unmatched: 7. This CDR3 region has 14 residues. CDR3 region: CASSQRAGGYEQYF. DNA of the CDR3: TGTGCCAGCAGCCAGAGGGCAGGGGGCTACGAGCAGTACTTC.

This clonotype has a handful of counts. The V and J genes are TRBV25-1 and TRBJ2-5; 7 bases agree with TRBD1. V trimming: 6 bases; J trimming: 5 bases; junction bases outside the gene matches: 9. This CDR3 spans 14 amino acids. Looked up from germline, CDR1 is MGHDK and CDR2 is SYGVNS. In DNA, the CDR3 is TGTGCCAGCAGCCGGGGACAGCTAGAGGAGACCCAGTACTTC. Translated, it gives CASSRGQLEETQYF. The whole variable domain, remainder taken from reference TRBV25-1 and TRBJ2-5, is EADIYQTPRYLVIGTGKKITLECSQTMGHDKMYWYQQDPGMELHLIHYSYGVNSTEKGDLSSESTVSRIRTEHFPLTLESARPSHTSQYLCASSRGQLEETQYFGPGTRLLVL.

This clonotype has only a few counts. CDR3 amino acids: CANREPGNTIYF. In nucleotides, the CDR3 is TGTGCTAACCGGGAGCCAGGGAACACCATATATTTT. This chain links TRBV10-3 with TRBJ1-3; D might be TRBD1 (5 bases). This CDR3 has 12 amino acids. Germline CDR1 and CDR2: ENHRY and SYGVKD.

The gene calls are TRBV7-9 and TRBJ2-2; tentative D call: TRBD1 (6 bases). Trimming pared 5 bases from V and 5 bases from J, leaving 21 bases between. Germline values: CDR1 SEHNR, CDR2 FQNEAQ (reference sequence). The CDR3 totals 17 residues. Here the CDR3 reads CASSPTLGQRGTGELFF. CDR3 bases: TGTGCCAGCAGCCCGACCCTCGGACAGAGGGGTACCGGGGAGCTGTTTTTT.

This clonotype came up a few times. The chain employs TRBV6-5 and TRBJ1-2, with a possible D match to TRBD1 (5 bases). This CDR3 contains 15 residues. With 4 bases removed from V and 4 bases from J, the gap between germline ends came to 16 bases. Germline values: CDR1 MNHEY, CDR2 SVGAGI. The CDR3 DNA follows: TGTGCCAGCAGTTTGTATAGGGGCGCTCCCTATGGCTACACCTTC. Translated: CASSLYRGAPYGYTF.